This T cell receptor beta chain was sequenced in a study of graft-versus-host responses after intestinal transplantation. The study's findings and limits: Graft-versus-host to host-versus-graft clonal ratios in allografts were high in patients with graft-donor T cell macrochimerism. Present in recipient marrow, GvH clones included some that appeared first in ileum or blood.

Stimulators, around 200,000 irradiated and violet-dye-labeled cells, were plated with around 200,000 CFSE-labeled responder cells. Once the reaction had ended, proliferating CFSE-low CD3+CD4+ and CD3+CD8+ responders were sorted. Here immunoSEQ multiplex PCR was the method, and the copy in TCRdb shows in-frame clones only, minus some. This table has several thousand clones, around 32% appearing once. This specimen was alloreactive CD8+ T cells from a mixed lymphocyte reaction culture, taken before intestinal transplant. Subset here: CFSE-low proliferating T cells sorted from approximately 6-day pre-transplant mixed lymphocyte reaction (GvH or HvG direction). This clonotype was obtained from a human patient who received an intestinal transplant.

The CDR3 region has the DNA TGTGCCAGCAGTTCGCGTCCGAGGGGCACAGATACGCAGTATTTT. Translation: CASSSRPRGTDTQYF. V usage is TRBV27 and J usage is TRBJ2-3; D might be TRBD2 (5 bases). CDR3 size: 15 residues. The V and J ends lost 4 bases and 1 base respectively, with 12 bases between them. CDR1 and CDR2 (germline): MNHEY, SMNVEV (reference sequence).